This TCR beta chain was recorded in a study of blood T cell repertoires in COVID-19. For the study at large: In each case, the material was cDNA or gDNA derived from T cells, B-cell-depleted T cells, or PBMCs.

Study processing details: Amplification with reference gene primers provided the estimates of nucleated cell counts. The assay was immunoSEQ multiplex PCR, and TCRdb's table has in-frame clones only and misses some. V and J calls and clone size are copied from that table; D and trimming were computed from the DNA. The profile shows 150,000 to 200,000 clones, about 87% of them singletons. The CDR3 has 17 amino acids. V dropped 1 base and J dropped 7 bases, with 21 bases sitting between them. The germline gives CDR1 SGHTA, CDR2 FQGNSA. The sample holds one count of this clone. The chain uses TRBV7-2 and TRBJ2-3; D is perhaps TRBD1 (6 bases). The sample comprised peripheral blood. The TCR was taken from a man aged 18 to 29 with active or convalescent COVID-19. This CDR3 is CASSLEIRGPFQNTQYF. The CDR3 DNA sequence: TGTGCCAGCAGCTTAGAAATCAGGGGCCCCTTCCAGAATACGCAGTATTTT. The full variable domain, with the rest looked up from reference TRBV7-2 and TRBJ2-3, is GAGVSQSPSNKVTEKGKDVELRCDPISGHTALYWYRQSLGQGLEFLIYFQGNSAPDKSGLPSDRFSAERTGGSVSTLTIQRTQQEDSAVYLCASSLEIRGPFQNTQYFGPGTRLTVL.